This T cell receptor (beta chain) was obtained from a study of identical twins. V lost 7 bases, J lost 6 bases, and 8 bases lay in between. There are 10 residues in the CDR3. The germline gives CDR1 SQVTM, CDR2 ANQGSEA. This clonotype was found a few times. Each CDR3 protein gets one entry after TCRdb re-called the 5' RACE reads with MiXCR. The data show about 570,000 distinct CDR3 sequences, 9.6% seen once. The same data also contributed to another study, on yellow fever vaccine responses in identical twins.

The chain uses TRBV29-1 and TRBJ2-3; D not resolved. The receptor comes from a young woman in good health. Sequences were obtained from PBMCs. The CDR3 sequence is CSGATDTQYF. For the CDR3, the DNA is TGCAGCGGAGCTACGGATACGCAGTATTTT.